This T cell receptor beta chain was identified in a study of regulatory T cells in long-lasting Graves disease. Study as a whole: Graves' patients, diagnosed recently, had received antithyroid drugs under 3 months.

This clonotype was detected only a few times. Antigen specificity is unknown. Its ends do not fully match the called genes, so a read error is possible. This CDR3 has 14 residues. The germline CDR1 and CDR2 sequences are SSHAT and FNYEAQ (reference sequence). Assembly of TCR beta libraries relied on iRepertoire HTBI primers together with Arm-PCR of CDR3 regions. TCRdb used MiXCR to reprocess the multiplex PCR reads, holding one entry per CDR3 protein. The table has hundreds of thousands of distinct CDR3 sequences, 16% seen once. Study results and limitations: Sample size, which was small, may have reduced accuracy. Lower TCR diversity was seen in persistent Graves' patients than in newly diagnosed ones.

Time point reported: newly diagnosed GD, antithyroid drugs for less than 3 months. PBMC RNA was the source of the TCR library. The sample also formed part of further work on T cells in Graves' hyperthyroidism and ophthalmopathy.

The clonotype comes from a woman between 25 and 40 years old with Graves disease. The specimen comprised peripheral blood mononuclear cells (PBMCs), sampled at new diagnosis, from a patient treated with antithyroid drugs. The rearrangement joins TRBV7-7 to TRBJ2-7, with unresolved D. CDR3 coding DNA: TGTGCTAGCAGCTCAAGCCCTTCTAACCACGAGCAGTACTTC. This translates into CASSSSPSNHEQYF.